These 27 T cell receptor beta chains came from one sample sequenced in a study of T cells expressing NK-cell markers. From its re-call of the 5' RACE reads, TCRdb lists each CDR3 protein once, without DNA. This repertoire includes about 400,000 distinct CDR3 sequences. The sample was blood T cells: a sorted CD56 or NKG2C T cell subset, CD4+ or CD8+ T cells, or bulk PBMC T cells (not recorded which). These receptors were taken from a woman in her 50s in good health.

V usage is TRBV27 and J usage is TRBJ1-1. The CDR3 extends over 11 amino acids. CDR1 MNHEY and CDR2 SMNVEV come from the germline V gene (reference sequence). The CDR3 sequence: CASTGFTEAFF.

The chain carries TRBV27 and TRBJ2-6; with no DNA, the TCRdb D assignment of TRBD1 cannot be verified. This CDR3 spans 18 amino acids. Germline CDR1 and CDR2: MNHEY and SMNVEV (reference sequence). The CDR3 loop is CASSLVGQGTIGANVLTF.

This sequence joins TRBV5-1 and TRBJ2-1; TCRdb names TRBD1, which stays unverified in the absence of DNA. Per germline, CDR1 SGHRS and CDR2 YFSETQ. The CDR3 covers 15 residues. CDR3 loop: CASSLRSWTDNEQFF.

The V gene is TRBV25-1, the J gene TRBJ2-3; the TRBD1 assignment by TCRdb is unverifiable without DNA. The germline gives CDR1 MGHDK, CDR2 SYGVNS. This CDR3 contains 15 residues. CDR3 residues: CASSRQGRVPDTQYF. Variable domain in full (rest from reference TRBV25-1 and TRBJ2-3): EADIYQTPRYLVIGTGKKITLECSQTMGHDKMYWYQQDPGMELHLIHYSYGVNSTEKGDLSSESTVSRIRTEHFPLTLESARPSHTSQYLCASSRQGRVPDTQYFGPGTRLTVL.

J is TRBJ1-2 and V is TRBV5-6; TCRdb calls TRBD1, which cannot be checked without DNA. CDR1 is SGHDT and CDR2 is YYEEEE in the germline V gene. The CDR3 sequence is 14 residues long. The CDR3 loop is CASSFDTGGYGYTF.

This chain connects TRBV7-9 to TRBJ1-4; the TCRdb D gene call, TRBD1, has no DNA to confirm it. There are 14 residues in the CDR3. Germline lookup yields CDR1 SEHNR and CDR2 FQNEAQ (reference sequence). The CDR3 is CASTQIQGRQKLFF.

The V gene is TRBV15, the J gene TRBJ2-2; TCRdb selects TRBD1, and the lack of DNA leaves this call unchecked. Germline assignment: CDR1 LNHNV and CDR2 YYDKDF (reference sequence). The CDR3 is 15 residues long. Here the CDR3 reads CATSSGTVNTGELFF. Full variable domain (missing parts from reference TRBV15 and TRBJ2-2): DAMVIQNPRYQVTQFGKPVTLSCSQTLNHNVMYWYQQKSSQAPKLLFHYYDKDFNNEADTPDNFQSRRPNTSFCFLDIRSPGLGDTAMYLCATSSGTVNTGELFFGEGSRLTVL.

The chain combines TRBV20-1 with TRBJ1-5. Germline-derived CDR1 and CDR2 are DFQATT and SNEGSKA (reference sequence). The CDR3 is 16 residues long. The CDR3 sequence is CSARVDWAGLNQPQHF.

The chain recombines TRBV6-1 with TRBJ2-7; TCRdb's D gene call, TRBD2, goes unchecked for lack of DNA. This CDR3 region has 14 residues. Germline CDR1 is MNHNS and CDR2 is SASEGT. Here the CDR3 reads CASTVAEWVYEQYF.

The CDR3 protein is CASSDLRASGELFF. The genes are TRBV10-1 and TRBJ2-2; TCRdb lists TRBD2, though no DNA is available to test this call. The germline CDR1 and CDR2 sequences are WNHNN and SYGVQD (reference sequence). The CDR3 is 14 amino acids.

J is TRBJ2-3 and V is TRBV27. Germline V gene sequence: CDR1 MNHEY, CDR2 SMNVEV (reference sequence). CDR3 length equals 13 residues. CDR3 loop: CASSLYHTDTQYF.

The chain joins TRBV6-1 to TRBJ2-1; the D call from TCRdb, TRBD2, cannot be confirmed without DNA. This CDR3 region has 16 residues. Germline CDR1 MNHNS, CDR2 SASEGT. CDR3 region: CASTTGLAGVSFEQFF.

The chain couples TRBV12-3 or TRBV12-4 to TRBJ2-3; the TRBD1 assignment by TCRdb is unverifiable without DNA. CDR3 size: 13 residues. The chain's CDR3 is CASRLGQGSTQYF.

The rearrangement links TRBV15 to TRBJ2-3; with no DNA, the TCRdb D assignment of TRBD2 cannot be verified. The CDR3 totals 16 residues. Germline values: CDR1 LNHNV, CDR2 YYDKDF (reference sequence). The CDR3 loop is CATSEDTSGPTDTQYF.

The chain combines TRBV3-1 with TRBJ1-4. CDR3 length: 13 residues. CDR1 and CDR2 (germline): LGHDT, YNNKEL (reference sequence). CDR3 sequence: CASRPGSGEKLFF.

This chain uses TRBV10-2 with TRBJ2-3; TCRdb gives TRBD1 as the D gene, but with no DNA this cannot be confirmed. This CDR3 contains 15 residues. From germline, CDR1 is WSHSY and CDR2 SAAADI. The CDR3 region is CASDTPGSSTDTQYF.

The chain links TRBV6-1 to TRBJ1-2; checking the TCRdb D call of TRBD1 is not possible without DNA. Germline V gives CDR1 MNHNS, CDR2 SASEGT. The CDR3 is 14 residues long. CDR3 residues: CASKPAGSAYGYTF.

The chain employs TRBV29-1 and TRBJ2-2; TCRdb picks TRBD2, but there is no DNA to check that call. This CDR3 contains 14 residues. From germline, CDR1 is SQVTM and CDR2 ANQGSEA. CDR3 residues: CSVGYGGFTGELFF.

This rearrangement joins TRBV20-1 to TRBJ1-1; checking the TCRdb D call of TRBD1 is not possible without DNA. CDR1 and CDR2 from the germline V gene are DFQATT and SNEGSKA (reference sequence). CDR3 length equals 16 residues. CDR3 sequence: CSANDRDRGRNTEAFF.

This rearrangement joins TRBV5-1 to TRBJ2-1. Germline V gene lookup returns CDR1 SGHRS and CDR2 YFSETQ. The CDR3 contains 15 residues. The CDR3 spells CASSASLLGTNEQFF.

CDR3 region: CASSQDRGHEKLFF. The rearrangement joins TRBV6-5 to TRBJ1-4; TCRdb indicates TRBD1, and absent DNA this call remains unverified. The CDR3 contains 14 residues. Germline CDR1 and CDR2: MNHEY and SVGAGI.

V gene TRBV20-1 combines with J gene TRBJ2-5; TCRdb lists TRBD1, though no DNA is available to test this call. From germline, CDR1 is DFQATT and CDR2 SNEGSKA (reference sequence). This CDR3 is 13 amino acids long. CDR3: CSARDRGTETQYF.

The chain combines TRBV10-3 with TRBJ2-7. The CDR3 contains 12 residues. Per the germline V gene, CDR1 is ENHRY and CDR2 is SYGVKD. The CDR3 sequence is CATRRESYEQYF.

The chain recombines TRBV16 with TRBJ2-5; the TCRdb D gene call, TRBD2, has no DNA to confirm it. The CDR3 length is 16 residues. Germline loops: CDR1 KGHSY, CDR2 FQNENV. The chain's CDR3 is CASSQRLAVFQETQYF.

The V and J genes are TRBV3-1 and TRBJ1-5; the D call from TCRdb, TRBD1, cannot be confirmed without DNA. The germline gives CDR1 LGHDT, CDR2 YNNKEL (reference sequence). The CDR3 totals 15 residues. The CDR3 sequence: CASSHGDRDGQPQHF. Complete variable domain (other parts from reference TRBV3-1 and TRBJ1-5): DTAVSQTPKYLVTQMGNDKSIKCEQNLGHDTMYWYKQDSKKFLKIMFSYNNKELIINETVPNRFSPKSPDKAHLNLHINSLELGDSAVYFCASSHGDRDGQPQHFGDGTRLSIL.

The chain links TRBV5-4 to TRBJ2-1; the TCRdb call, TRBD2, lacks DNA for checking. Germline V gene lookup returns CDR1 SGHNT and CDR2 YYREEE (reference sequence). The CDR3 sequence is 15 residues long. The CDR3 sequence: CASSTPGTSPTGQFF.

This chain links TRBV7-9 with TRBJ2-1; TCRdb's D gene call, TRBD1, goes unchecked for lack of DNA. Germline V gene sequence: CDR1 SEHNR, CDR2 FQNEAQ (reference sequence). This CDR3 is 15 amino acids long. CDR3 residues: CASGAVWGNYNEQFF.